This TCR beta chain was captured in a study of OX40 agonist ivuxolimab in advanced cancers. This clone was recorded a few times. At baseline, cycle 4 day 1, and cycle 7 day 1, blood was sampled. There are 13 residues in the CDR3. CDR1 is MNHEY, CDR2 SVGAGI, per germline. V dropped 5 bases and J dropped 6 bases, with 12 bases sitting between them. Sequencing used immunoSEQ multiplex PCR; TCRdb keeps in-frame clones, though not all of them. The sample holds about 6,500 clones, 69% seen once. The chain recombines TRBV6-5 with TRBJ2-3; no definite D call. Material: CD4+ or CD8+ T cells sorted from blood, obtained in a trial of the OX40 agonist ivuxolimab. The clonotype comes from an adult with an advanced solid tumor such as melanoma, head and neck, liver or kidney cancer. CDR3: CASSQFAGDTQYF. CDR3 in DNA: TGTGCCAGCAGTCAATTCGCTGGCGATACGCAGTATTTT.